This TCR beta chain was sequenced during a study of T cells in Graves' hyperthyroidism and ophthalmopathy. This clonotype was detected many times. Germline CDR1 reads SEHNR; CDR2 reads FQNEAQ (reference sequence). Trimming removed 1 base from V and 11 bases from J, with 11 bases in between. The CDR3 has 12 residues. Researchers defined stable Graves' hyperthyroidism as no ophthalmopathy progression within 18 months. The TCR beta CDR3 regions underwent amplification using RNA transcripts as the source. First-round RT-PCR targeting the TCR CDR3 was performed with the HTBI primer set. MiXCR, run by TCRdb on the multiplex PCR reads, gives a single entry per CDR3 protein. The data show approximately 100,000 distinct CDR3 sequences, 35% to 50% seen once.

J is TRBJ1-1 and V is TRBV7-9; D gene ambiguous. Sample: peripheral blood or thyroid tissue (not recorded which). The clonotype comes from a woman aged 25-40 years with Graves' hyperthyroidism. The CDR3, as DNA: TGTGCCAGCAGCTTAGGTGGGGTAAAGGCTTTCTTT. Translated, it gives CASSLGGVKAFF.